This T cell receptor (beta chain) comes out of a study of cytomegalovirus exposure and HLA in healthy donors. Across the whole study: The approximately 120 million unique TCR beta sequences, from some 170 million T cells, were found by an earlier analysis.

13 Jbeta primers and 60 Vbeta primers were used for the PCR. Sequenced by immunoSEQ multiplex PCR; TCRdb stores in-frame clones only, minus some. The profile covers about 220,000 clones, with about four fifths appearing a single time and around 6% taken by the ten largest. This clone was seen just once. Its specificity is unknown. Trimming left V 4 bases short and J 2 bases short, with 14 bases between. CDR1 is KGHSH, CDR2 LQKENI, per germline. This CDR3 is 15 amino acids long. Regarding the study as a whole: Later work found that TCR association rates differed between HLA loci; DRB1 had the most and HLA-C the fewest.

The sequence was collected from a man aged 40-55 years in good health and CMV-seropositive. The sequencing input was PBMCs. The rearrangement links TRBV18 to TRBJ2-5; perhaps TRBD2 as D (7 bases). CDR3 nucleotides: TGTGCCAGCTCACTACAGGGAGCGGGGCAAGAGACCCAGTACTTC. This codes for CASSLQGAGQETQYF.